The T cell receptor (beta chain) described here comes from a study of OX40 agonist ivuxolimab in advanced cancers. Overall study results and limits: More expanded clones were found, on average, in CD8+ than in CD4+ T cells.

Points on this clone: The antigen remains undetermined.

No patient had autoimmune disease or received systemic immunosuppression. At cycle 4 day 1, cycle 7 day 1, and baseline, blood was sampled. Only in-frame clones appear in the TCRdb table, and some are missing; sequencing was by immunoSEQ multiplex PCR. The sample holds 72,000 or so clones, almost 90% seen once. CDR3 size: 12 residues. In germline, CDR1 is SNHLY, CDR2 FYNNEI. J lost 10 bases, V lost 4 bases, and 3 bases had no gene match. Sequences were derived from CD4+ or CD8+ T cells sorted from blood, sampled in a trial of the OX40 agonist ivuxolimab. This chain connects TRBV2 to TRBJ2-1, with 8 bases fitting TRBD1. The sequence was obtained from an adult with an advanced solid tumor such as melanoma, head and neck, liver or kidney cancer. This CDR3 reads CASSGTGREQFF. The CDR3 DNA is TGTGCCAGCAGTGGGACAGGGCGCGAGCAGTTCTTC.